This T cell receptor (beta chain) was sequenced for a study of blood T cell repertoires in COVID-19 (dated by TCRdb to the early 2020s). In terms of the full investigation: Collaborator samples came from the United States, Italy and Spain and covered acute and convalescent phases of COVID-19. The prospective study material was composed of cDNA or gDNA derived from T cells, B-cell-depleted T cells, or PBMCs. The dataset comprised deeply sampled blood TCRbeta repertoires from subjects exposed to, actively infected with, or recovered from COVID-19. The repertoires were made available in a free public database intended to serve as a resource for research on the immune response to SARS-CoV-2. The samples were drawn from two sources: the first 160 participants of the ongoing ImmuneRACE study, and approximately 1,300 subjects contributed by 6 global collaborators. Nearly every sample came with metadata listing a de-identified subject ID, COVID-19 status, age in years and sex. Where available, HLA class I and class II types were obtained from metadata supplied by the sample provider rather than from assay-based typing.

In its sample, this clone was seen many times. The clone's antigen remains unknown. No qualities accompany the bases; no much larger clone lies one base away. The CDR3 measures 12 amino acids from cysteine to phenylalanine. Only the CDR3 DNA is retained, 36 bases long and in frame from the first base. V is reduced by 5 bases and J by 3 bases, leaving a spacing of 8 bases between them. TCRbeta CDR3 regions were amplified from genomic DNA by means of the immunoSEQ Assay, a bias-controlled multiplex PCR. Concerning the study's data processing: Nucleated cell counts per sample were estimated from amplification of reference gene primers within the assay. Sequence reads were collapsed and filtered to measure the absolute abundance of every unique TCRbeta CDR3 rearrangement. For each sample, productive Simpson clonality was calculated as the square root of Simpson's diversity index over productive rearrangements. The source is immuneACCESS, and TCRdb retained only in-frame sequences with V and J called. Part of the clones is not carried over; for the studies checked, unresolved V genes explain less than half of this, and the remainder is unexplained. From that table come the V and J calls and clone size; the DNA was used to work out D and trimming. This sample comprises some 270,000 clones, approximately 84% of them detected only once. Together, the top ten hold 5% to 8% of the sample.

What the work shows at the level of the full study, not this receptor alone: The amount of clinical and demographic metadata varied by source and participant and was provided uncurated.

Enrolling through a virtual design, the prospective study's participants ranged in age from roughly 18 to 89 years and lived across 20 to 25 United States geographic areas. In the prospective study, cohorts were assigned on the basis of participant-reported clinical history obtained from a screening survey and a study questionnaire. Exposed participants were defined as having been in contact with someone with a PCR-confirmed or clinician-diagnosed COVID-19 case within 2 weeks of study entry. Each participant in the prospective study had whole blood, serum and a nasopharyngeal or oropharyngeal swab collected by mobile phlebotomists. Participants in the prospective study had the option to provide additional blood draws and questionnaires over a roughly two-month period. Blood samples from the prospective study were shipped frozen or at room temperature prior to DNA extraction.

The V and J segments used are TRBV12-3 or TRBV12-4 and TRBJ2-7, with a tentative D gene TRBD1 over 5 matching bases. The origin of this receptor is a woman between 45 and 60 years old who had been exposed to COVID-19. Sequencing input: PBMCs or T cells enriched from blood (not recorded which). The CDR3 is CASSKGDYEQYF. Read as DNA, the sequence is TGTGCCAGCAGTAAAGGGGACTACGAGCAGTACTTC.